These 31 T cell receptor beta chains were sequenced from one sample in a study of T cell changes during pregnancy in multiple sclerosis. Sequencing was performed with immunoSEQ multiplex PCR; in TCRdb, only in-frame clones are kept and a portion is missing. The sample includes tens of thousands of clones, over 85% seen only once; the top ten take roughly 3.6%. The material sequenced was peripheral blood, taken after pregnancy. The source is a female donor in good health, enrolled as a control in a pregnancy study.

This clone was detected once. The chain employs TRBV5-1 and TRBJ2-1, with D tentatively TRBD1 (6 bases). Trimming took off 4 bases at V and 0 bases at J, with 8 bases between the two ends. Germline lookup yields CDR1 SGHRS and CDR2 YFSETQ. The CDR3 sequence is 14 residues long. The CDR3 loop reads CASSEDSSYNEQFF. Here the CDR3 DNA reads TGCGCCAGCAGCGAGGACAGCTCCTACAATGAGCAGTTCTTC.

This rearrangement joins TRBV6-1 to TRBJ2-2; TRBD1 matches 9 bases. The V and J ends lost 3 bases and 0 bases, in that order; junction bases with no gene match: 8. Germline V CDR1 and CDR2: MNHNS, SASEGT. The CDR3 sequence is 18 residues long. CDR3 DNA: TGTGCCAGCAGTGACACGCCGGGACAGGGATCGAACACCGGGGAGCTGTTTTTT. It yields the protein CASSDTPGQGSNTGELFF.

A single count supports this clone. The chain has TRBV11-2 and TRBJ2-2, with 8 positions matching TRBD2. With 3 bases clipped from V and 6 bases from J, the junction kept 6 bases outside the gene matches. This CDR3 is 15 amino acids long. Per germline, CDR1 SGHAT and CDR2 FQNNGV. The chain's CDR3 is CASSLAGGSPGELFF. CDR3 nucleotide sequence: TGTGCCAGCAGCTTGGCGGGAGGAAGTCCCGGGGAGCTGTTTTTT.

The chain uses TRBV7-8 and TRBJ2-7, with 10 nucleotides matching TRBD2. Germline CDR1 SGHVS, CDR2 FQNEAQ. V gave up 2 bases and J gave up 4 bases; unmatched junction bases: 8. The CDR3 has 16 residues. The CDR3, as DNA: TGTGCCAGCAGCTTAAGGGCTAGCGGGAGCGTATACGAGCAGTACTTC. This sequence encodes CASSLRASGSVYEQYF.

This rearrangement joins TRBV5-8 to TRBJ1-6; D unclear. V shed 4 bases and J shed 1 base, with 12 bases lying between them. The CDR3 runs 16 residues. The germline gives CDR1 SGHTS, CDR2 YDEGEE. The chain's CDR3 is CASSTGRVSYNSPLHF. DNA for the CDR3: TGTGCCAGCAGCACCGGGAGGGTGTCCTATAATTCACCCCTCCACTTT. The full variable domain, with the rest looked up from reference TRBV5-8 and TRBJ1-6, is EAGVTQSPTHLIKTRGQQATLRCSPISGHTSVYWYQQALGLGLQFLLWYDEGEERNRGNFPPRFSGRQFPNYSSELNVNALELEDSALYLCASSTGRVSYNSPLHFGNGTRLTVT.

The genes are TRBV5-1 and TRBJ2-7, with 7 positions matching TRBD1. This CDR3 is built from 13 residues. With 2 bases clipped from V and 3 bases from J, the junction kept 2 bases outside the gene matches. The germline V gene encodes CDR1 SGHRS and CDR2 YFSETQ. The CDR3 loop reads CASSFTGDYEQYF. CDR3 DNA: TGCGCCAGCAGCTTTACAGGGGACTACGAGCAGTACTTC. Variable domain in full (rest from reference TRBV5-1 and TRBJ2-7): KAGVTQTPRYLIKTRGQQVTLSCSPISGHRSVSWYQQTPGQGLQFLFEYFSETQRNKGNFPGRFSGRQFSNSRSEMNVSTLELGDSALYLCASSFTGDYEQYFGPGTRLTVT.

About this clone itself: Germline and junction disagree at one end, which may indicate a read error. The chain is built from TRBV20-1 and TRBJ1-2; the D is unclear. CDR3 size: 11 residues. CDR1 DFQATT and CDR2 SNEGSKA come from the germline V gene (reference sequence). CDR3 loop: CSARPNDGYTF. The DNA of the CDR3 is TGCAGTGCTAGACCTAACGATGGCTACACCTTC.

V is TRBV7-9 and J is TRBJ2-3, with TRBD1 identical over 9 bases. The V segment lost 6 bases and the J segment 0 bases; nucleotides outside the gene matches: 7. This CDR3 comprises 16 residues. CDR1 is SEHNR and CDR2 is FQNEAQ in the germline V gene (reference sequence). CDR3 region: CASRHRDRASTDTQYF. CDR3 DNA sequence: TGTGCCAGCAGGCATAGGGACAGGGCTAGCACAGATACGCAGTATTTT. The full variable domain, rest sourced from reference TRBV7-9 and TRBJ2-3, is DTGVSQNPRHKITKRGQNVTFRCDPISEHNRLYWYRQTLGQGPEFLTYFQNEAQLEKSRLLSDRFSAERPKGSFSTLEIQRTEQGDSAMYLCASRHRDRASTDTQYFGPGTRLTVL.

The chain couples TRBV6-1 to TRBJ2-7, with D perhaps TRBD2 (6 bases). Germline CDR1 reads MNHNS; CDR2 reads SASEGT. V was shortened by 4 bases and J by 0 bases, with 10 bases between the two germline ends. CDR3 length: 14 residues. The CDR3 DNA follows: TGTGCCAGCAGTGCGGGGGAGAGCTCCTACGAGCAGTACTTC. It specifies CASSAGESSYEQYF.

This chain connects TRBV2 to TRBJ2-7; possible D gene TRBD1, 6 bases. Per germline, CDR1 SNHLY and CDR2 FYNNEI. The CDR3 spans 15 residues. V shed 8 bases and J shed 6 bases, with 23 bases lying between them. The CDR3 DNA is TGTGCCAGCCGCTATCGCCGGGACACCGTCCTCGAGCAGTACTTC. This codes for CASRYRRDTVLEQYF.

V and J are TRBV5-8 and TRBJ1-5; 8 bases are a match to TRBD1. Germline-derived CDR1 and CDR2 are SGHTS and YDEGEE. This CDR3 has 16 amino acids. Trimming took 0 bases from V and 7 from J; bases not matched to a gene: 9. The CDR3 protein is CASSLGVGQGAQPQHF. The CDR3 coding sequence is TGTGCCAGCAGCTTGGGGGTAGGGCAGGGGGCGCAGCCCCAGCATTTT.

In this sample, this clone turned up a few times. The rearrangement uses TRBV15 and TRBJ1-1; no firm D call. V was clipped by 0 bases and J by 4 bases, with 9 bases between them. CDR3 size: 14 residues. The germline CDR1 and CDR2 sequences are LNHNV and YYDKDF (reference sequence). CDR3 DNA: TGTGCCACCAGCAGAGACTTAGAGGTCACTGAAGCTTTCTTT. Its protein product is CATSRDLEVTEAFF.

The CDR3 DNA reads as TGTGCCAGCAGTCAAGGGACAGGGAACACTGAAGCTTTCTTT. Its translation is CASSQGTGNTEAFF. The chain links TRBV5-8 to TRBJ1-1; 8 nucleotides match TRBD1. The CDR3 contains 14 residues. V was pared by 5 bases and J by 1 base, with 4 bases of the junction left unmatched. Germline loops: CDR1 SGHTS, CDR2 YDEGEE.

This clone appeared once. The chain recombines TRBV2 with TRBJ1-5, with 7 bases lining up with TRBD1. This CDR3 contains 15 residues. Trimming at V came to 5 bases and at J to 4 bases, leaving 8 bases not matched to a gene. Germline CDR1 and CDR2: SNHLY and FYNNEI. DNA of the CDR3: TGTGCCAGCAGTACAGGGGTGATCGGGAATCAGCCCCAGCATTTT. Translated: CASSTGVIGNQPQHF.

The chain employs TRBV19 and TRBJ2-3; D possibly corresponds to TRBD2 (6 bases). This CDR3 comprises 15 residues. CDR1 and CDR2 (germline): LNHDA, SQIVND (reference sequence). Trimming removed 5 bases from V and 4 bases from J, with 16 bases in between. Here the CDR3 reads CASSGPLAWSDTQYF. The CDR3 region has the DNA TGTGCCAGTAGTGGCCCTCTAGCGTGGTCAGATACGCAGTATTTT.

This chain joins TRBV6-1 and TRBJ2-7; TRBD1 aligns across 7 bases. This CDR3 contains 14 residues. Germline CDR1 reads MNHNS; CDR2 reads SASEGT. The V and J ends lost 4 bases and 6 bases, in that order; junction bases with no gene match: 9. Here the CDR3 DNA reads TGTGCCAGCAGTGCGAGACAGGGTCCGGGCGAGCAGTACTTC. Translation gives CASSARQGPGEQYF.

This clone was picked up a small number of times. The chain carries TRBV15 and TRBJ1-2; 8 positions match TRBD1. V gave up 11 bases and J gave up 8 bases; unmatched junction bases: 4. Germline V gives CDR1 LNHNV, CDR2 YYDKDF (reference sequence). This CDR3 contains 10 residues. CDR3 sequence reads: CADRGWGYTF. In DNA form, the CDR3 reads TGTGCCGACAGGGGATGGGGCTACACCTTC.

This sequence joins TRBV9 and TRBJ1-1, with unresolved D. The CDR3 has 14 residues. The germline gives CDR1 SGDLS, CDR2 YYNGEE. The V end was cut by 3 bases, the J end by 0 bases, with 9 bases between. Here the CDR3 reads CASSGQVLNTEAFF. The CDR3 bases are TGTGCCAGCAGCGGGCAGGTTTTGAACACTGAAGCTTTCTTT.

V usage is TRBV7-9 and J usage is TRBJ1-1, with D possibly being TRBD1 (6 bases). The CDR3 has 14 residues. CDR1 SEHNR and CDR2 FQNEAQ come from the germline V gene (reference sequence). V dropped 2 bases and J dropped 1 base, with 8 bases sitting between them. The CDR3 DNA reads TGTGCCAGCAGCTTAATGGGGGCGAACACTGAAGCTTTCTTT. Translated: CASSLMGANTEAFF.

This clone was picked up one time. V usage is TRBV5-6 and J usage is TRBJ2-7, with 8 positions matching TRBD2. The CDR3 extends over 12 amino acids. Germline trimming cut 4 bases from V and 7 bases from J; bases unmatched to any gene: 4. Germline CDR1 and CDR2: SGHDT and YYEEEE. The CDR3 nucleotides are TGTGCCAGCAGCAAGCGGGGGACGGAGCAGTACTTC. It specifies CASSKRGTEQYF.

The chain links TRBV11-2 to TRBJ2-7, with no clear D. CDR3 size: 14 residues. The germline V gene has CDR1 SGHAT and CDR2 FQNNGV. Trimming shortened V by 1 base and J by 3 bases, and 10 bases separated the two germline ends. CDR3: CASSLVGRNYEQYF. The CDR3 coding sequence is TGTGCCAGCAGCTTAGTTGGCAGAAACTACGAGCAGTACTTC.

For the CDR3, the DNA is TGTGCCAGCTCCCCTGGGACAGGTCGGGGAGATACGCAGTATTTT. Translated, it gives CASSPGTGRGDTQYF. The rearrangement uses TRBV18 and TRBJ2-3, with 8 nucleotides matching TRBD1. The CDR3 covers 15 residues. The germline CDR1 and CDR2 sequences are KGHSH and LQKENI. Trimming at V came to 6 bases and at J to 5 bases, leaving 10 bases not matched to a gene. Filled out from reference TRBV18 and TRBJ2-3, the complete variable domain reads NAGVMQNPRHLVRRRGQEARLRCSPMKGHSHVYWYRQLPEEGLKFMVYLQKENIIDESGMPKERFSAEFPKEGPSILRIQQVVRGDSAAYFCASSPGTGRGDTQYFGPGTRLTVL.

The rearrangement joins TRBV9 to TRBJ2-5; a possible D gene is TRBD1 (6 bases). The CDR3 length is 15 residues. Trimming took 2 bases from V and 1 from J, leaving 12 bases between them. The germline gives CDR1 SGDLS, CDR2 YYNGEE. For the CDR3, the DNA is TGTGCCAGCAGCGTCCTTACAGGGCCCCAAGAGACCCAGTACTTC. Protein: CASSVLTGPQETQYF.

V is TRBV4-1 and J is TRBJ1-3; tentatively, D is TRBD1 (5 bases). Trimming removed 1 base at V and 2 bases at J, with 6 bases between. The CDR3 is 14 amino acids. The germline gives CDR1 MGHRA, CDR2 YSYEKL. CDR3 region: CASSQAGAGNTIYF. CDR3 sequence (DNA): TGCGCCAGCAGCCAAGCGGGGGCTGGAAACACCATATATTTT.

This clone was observed once. The chain links TRBV4-1 to TRBJ2-1; 13 bases fit TRBD2. This CDR3 region has 15 residues. In germline, CDR1 is MGHRA, CDR2 YSYEKL. V shed 8 bases, J shed 5 bases, and the junction held 6 bases outside the gene matches. The CDR3: CASSTTSGRNNEQFF. CDR3 in DNA: TGCGCCAGCTCCACGACTAGCGGGAGGAACAATGAGCAGTTCTTC.

The chain uses TRBV28 and TRBJ2-7; 10 bases align to TRBD1. This CDR3 is built from 14 residues. Germline assignment: CDR1 MDHEN and CDR2 SYDVKM. V gave up 3 bases and J gave up 5 bases; unmatched junction bases: 4. CDR3 residues: CASSLGQGNHEQYF. For the CDR3, the DNA is TGTGCCAGCAGTTTGGGACAGGGGAACCACGAGCAGTACTTC.

The rearrangement links TRBV6-1 to TRBJ1-2, with D possibly TRBD1 on 5 matching bases. Trimming pared 6 bases from V and 8 bases from J, leaving 16 bases between. The germline V gene encodes CDR1 MNHNS and CDR2 SASEGT. The CDR3 is made up of 13 amino acids. The CDR3 region has the DNA TGTGCCAGCAGGATGGGGGGTCTCGTCGGCTACACCTTC. Translating gives CASRMGGLVGYTF.

This clone appeared a few times. This chain joins TRBV25-1 and TRBJ1-6; D remains unclear. Trimming shortened V by 11 bases and J by 12 bases, and 20 bases separated the two germline ends. There are 13 residues in the CDR3. CDR1 is MGHDK, CDR2 SYGVNS, per germline. CDR3 nucleotide sequence: TGTGCCTGCGGGGATCAGGCTTATCGACCCCTCCACTTT. This translates into CACGDQAYRPLHF.

This clone was recorded once. The V and J genes are TRBV11-3 and TRBJ2-3, with D unclear. Germline V gene data show CDR1 as SGHNT and CDR2 as YENEEA. V was cut by 1 base and J by 3 bases, with 8 bases left in between. The CDR3 sequence is 14 residues long. The CDR3 region has the DNA TGTGCCAGCAGCTTAGGTATAGAGACAGATACGCAGTATTTT. Residues: CASSLGIETDTQYF. Full variable domain (outside the CDR3, taken from reference TRBV11-3 and TRBJ2-3): EAGVVQSPRYKIIEKKQPVAFWCNPISGHNTLYWYLQNLGQGPELLIRYENEEAVDDSQLPKDRFSAERLKGVDSTLKIQPAELGDSAVYLCASSLGIETDTQYFGPGTRLTVL.

The chain has TRBV15 and TRBJ1-5, with D tentatively TRBD1 (5 bases). V was cut by 0 bases and J by 1 base, with 7 bases left in between. The germline CDR1 and CDR2 sequences are LNHNV and YYDKDF (reference sequence). The CDR3 runs 15 residues. DNA of the CDR3: TGTGCCACCAGCAGAGATCGGGGGAGCAATCAGCCCCAGCATTTT. Translated, it gives CATSRDRGSNQPQHF.

This clone is medium-sized. V is TRBV10-2 and J is TRBJ1-2; D is perhaps TRBD1 (6 bases). The CDR3 totals 14 residues. Germline CDR1 reads WSHSY; CDR2 reads SAAADI. V gave up 0 bases and J gave up 4 bases, with 9 bases separating them. The CDR3 DNA is TGCGCCAGCAGTGAGTCGGAGGACAGCTATGGCTACACCTTC. It translates to CASSESEDSYGYTF.